This paragraph covers one T cell receptor (beta chain) sequence. These data come from a study of early T cells in non-severe SARS-CoV-2 infection. TCRdb reprocessed the 5' RACE reads via MiXCR and lists one record per CDR3 protein. The sample includes tens of thousands of distinct CDR3 sequences, around 9.3% of them seen just once. The V segment lost 5 bases and the J segment 9 bases; nucleotides outside the gene matches: 2. This CDR3 region has 13 residues. Germline CDR1 is SGHTA and CDR2 is FQGTGA. V usage is TRBV7-3 and J usage is TRBJ1-6; 9 bases match TRBD1. The sequencing here drew on whole blood, taken at baseline. The clonotype comes from an adult who was a healthcare worker with PCR-confirmed SARS-CoV-2 infection or an uninfected control (not recorded which). The CDR3 is CASSGGQGSPLHF. For the CDR3, the DNA is TGTGCCAGCAGCGGGGGACAGGGTTCACCCCTCCACTTT. Together with reference TRBV7-3 and TRBJ1-6, the CDR3 gives the full variable domain: GAGVSQTPSNKVTEKGKYVELRCDPISGHTALYWYRQSLGQGPEFLIYFQGTGAADDSGLPNDRFFAVRPEGSVSTLKIQRTERGDSAVYLCASSGGQGSPLHFGNGTRLTVT.